Given below is one T cell receptor beta chain in context. Its antigen is unidentified. Treatment specified: about 20 received Ad26.COV2.S at low or high dose, single or two shots; about 5 received placebo; per-sample allocation not given. Specimens were obtained on day 63 following the first vaccine or placebo injection. Immunization relied on an Ad26 vector, which expressed Wuhan-strain SARS-CoV-2 spike. These data are taken from a study of Ad26.COV2.S vaccination and SARS-CoV-2 variants. Across the whole study: The Ad26.COV2.S arm of the COV1001 trial was where the donor was placed.

Study findings and constraints: Relative to placebo recipients, vaccine recipients exhibited elevated spike-specific TCR breadth. Spike-specific responses of CD8+ and CD4+ T cells were reported to display substantial breadth after vaccination.

Only in-frame clones appear in the TCRdb table, and some are missing; sequencing was by immunoSEQ multiplex PCR. The sample records 300,000 to 350,000 clones, roughly 88% being singletons. Looked up from germline, CDR1 is MGHRA and CDR2 is YSYEKL. V was trimmed by 2 bases and J by 0 bases, leaving 17 bases between them. This CDR3 contains 19 residues. The source of this sequence is a person between 18 and 65 years old who received the Ad26.COV2.S COVID-19 vaccine or a placebo. The chain links TRBV4-1 to TRBJ2-6; a weak D match, TRBD1 (7 bases). Sequenced here: peripheral blood, sampled in a trial of Ad26.COV2.S vaccine versus placebo. The CDR3 loop reads CASSQPSGRDSSGANVLTF. CDR3 bases: TGCGCCAGCAGCCAACCCAGCGGGCGGGACAGCTCTGGGGCCAACGTCCTGACTTTC.